One sample yielded the 17 T cell receptor beta chains listed below, sequenced in a study of beta chain features in type 1 diabetes. The whole isolated RNA underwent reverse transcription, so sequencing captured expressed TCRB transcripts. This table comes from immunoSEQ multiplex PCR, and its TCRdb copy is limited to in-frame clones, with some not included. The table lists under 900,000 clones, roughly a sixth of them singletons, with 0.02% to 0.03% in the top ten. Sequenced material: naive CD4+ T cells from blood. These receptors came from a woman aged 18-29 years in good health.

This clone turned up a few times. The chain has TRBV29-1 and TRBJ2-7, with D perhaps being TRBD1 or TRBD2 (5 bases each). The ends were cut back, 7 bases at V and 1 base at J, with 14 bases in the middle. Per germline, CDR1 SQVTM and CDR2 ANQGSEA. This CDR3 contains 13 residues. The DNA of the CDR3 is TGCAGCGCCGGGGACGGAAAATCCTACGAGCAGTACTTC. Protein: CSAGDGKSYEQYF.

The table lists this clone with a few counts. V gene TRBV11-2 combines with J gene TRBJ2-7, with TRBD2 as a possible D gene (5 bases). This CDR3 has 14 amino acids. Trimming cost V 2 bases and J 0 bases, with 8 bases left between them. Germline CDR1 SGHAT, CDR2 FQNNGV. The DNA for the CDR3 is TGTGCCAGCAGCTTAAACCGGGGCTCCTACGAGCAGTACTTC. This gives the protein CASSLNRGSYEQYF.

The J gene is TRBJ1-5, the V gene TRBV19, with 7 bases matching TRBD1. The CDR3 spans 16 residues. Germline V gene lookup returns CDR1 LNHDA and CDR2 SQIVND (reference sequence). Trimming took 7 bases from V and 1 from J; bases not matched to a gene: 10. The CDR3 sequence is CASTLLRDSSNQPQHF. CDR3 bases: TGTGCCAGTACCCTACTCCGGGACAGCAGCAATCAGCCCCAGCATTTT.

This clone turned up a few times. The genes are TRBV7-3 and TRBJ2-1; D unclear. Between the trimmed V and J ends, which lost 2 bases and 1 base, there was a span of 15 bases. Looked up from germline, CDR1 is SGHTA and CDR2 is FQGTGA. This CDR3 contains 17 residues. The CDR3, as DNA: TGTGCCAGCAGCTTATTTACGGGCCTCGGGTCCTACAATGAGCAGTTCTTC. It yields the protein CASSLFTGLGSYNEQFF.

Points on this clone: Other DNA sequences from this sample encode an identical CDR3 as well. The V call is TRBV28, the J call TRBJ2-7; D is possibly TRBD1 (6 bases). Germline V gene lookup returns CDR1 MDHEN and CDR2 SYDVKM. The V end lost 4 bases, the J end lost 2 bases, and 9 bases lay between the germline ends. This CDR3 has 13 residues. The CDR3, as DNA: TGTGCCAGCAGTTCAGGGGCCCCCTACGAGCAGTACTTC. Translating it yields CASSSGAPYEQYF.

In its sample, this clone was seen a few times. The chain uses TRBV15 and TRBJ2-1, with 8 positions matching TRBD2. CDR1 and CDR2 (germline): LNHNV, YYDKDF (reference sequence). Trimming removed 0 bases from V and 7 bases from J; junction bases left unmatched: 5. The CDR3 runs 15 residues. CDR3 protein: CATSRDGGTRNEQFF. CDR3 sequence (DNA): TGTGCCACCAGCAGAGATGGGGGGACTAGAAATGAGCAGTTCTTC. The full variable domain, with the rest looked up from reference TRBV15 and TRBJ2-1, is DAMVIQNPRYQVTQFGKPVTLSCSQTLNHNVMYWYQQKSSQAPKLLFHYYDKDFNNEADTPDNFQSRRPNTSFCFLDIRSPGLGDTAMYLCATSRDGGTRNEQFFGPGTRLTVL.

The chain uses TRBV7-9 and TRBJ1-1; D possibly corresponds to TRBD1 (5 bases). Looked up from germline, CDR1 is SEHNR and CDR2 is FQNEAQ (reference sequence). This CDR3 region has 16 residues. Between the trimmed V and J ends, which lost 1 base and 0 bases, there was a span of 12 bases. The CDR3 here is CASSLVSGTVNTEAFF. The CDR3 DNA follows: TGTGCCAGCAGCTTAGTATCCGGGACGGTGAACACTGAAGCTTTCTTT.

The chain carries TRBV7-9 and TRBJ2-1, with 7 bases lining up with TRBD2. V shed 5 bases and J 5 bases; nucleotides not matched to a gene: 6. Germline V gene lookup returns CDR1 SEHNR and CDR2 FQNEAQ (reference sequence). This CDR3 region has 14 residues. Written as DNA, the CDR3 is TGTGCCAGCAGCCGCCGGCTAGCGGACAATGAGCAGTTCTTC. As protein: CASSRRLADNEQFF.

The genes are TRBV7-2 and TRBJ2-3; D is perhaps TRBD2 (5 bases). Germline CDR1 is SGHTA and CDR2 is FQGNSA. The CDR3 sequence is 14 residues long. V shed 6 bases and J shed 0 bases, with 10 bases lying between them. The CDR3 DNA sequence: TGTGCCAGCAGAGGACTGGCAAGCACAGATACGCAGTATTTT. Its translation: CASRGLASTDTQYF.

The chain is built from TRBV4-2 and TRBJ2-1; 16 bases map to TRBD2. Germline loops: CDR1 LGHNA, CDR2 YNFKEQ. This CDR3 is built from 16 residues. Trimming took 6 bases from V and 9 from J; bases not matched to a gene: 8. The CDR3: CASSGGLAGGPREQFF. CDR3 DNA: TGTGCCAGCAGTGGGGGACTAGCGGGAGGGCCACGTGAGCAGTTCTTC.

The genes are TRBV15 and TRBJ1-2; 7 bases fit TRBD1. CDR1 and CDR2 (germline): LNHNV, YYDKDF (reference sequence). The CDR3 has 16 amino acids. After removal of 0 bases from V and 2 bases from J, the junction contained 6 bases not matched to a gene. The CDR3 spells CATSREGTGANYGYTF. CDR3 nucleotides: TGTGCCACCAGCAGAGAGGGAACAGGGGCCAACTATGGCTACACCTTC.

The rearrangement links TRBV20-1 to TRBJ2-7, with unresolved D. The CDR3 runs to 11 residues. The V and J ends lost 2 bases and 6 bases respectively, with 8 bases between them. Germline CDR1 and CDR2: DFQATT and SNEGSKA (reference sequence). The CDR3 here is CSARIGREQYF. In DNA, the CDR3 is TGCAGTGCTAGAATAGGACGCGAGCAGTACTTC.

The chain joins TRBV7-2 to TRBJ1-5; D ambiguous. This CDR3 contains 15 residues. Germline V gene sequence: CDR1 SGHTA, CDR2 FQGNSA. Trimming pared 6 bases from V and 0 bases from J, leaving 12 bases between. CDR3 residues: CASSYNSYSNQPQHF. The CDR3 nucleotides are TGTGCCAGCAGTTACAACAGTTATAGCAATCAGCCCCAGCATTTT.

This clone occurred a few times. The chain joins TRBV5-4 to TRBJ2-5, with TRBD1 as a possible D gene (6 bases). CDR1 SGHNT and CDR2 YYREEE come from the germline V gene (reference sequence). V dropped 0 bases and J dropped 3 bases, with 9 bases sitting between them. There are 14 residues in the CDR3. CDR3 sequence reads: CASSLAGAKETQYF. CDR3 bases: TGTGCCAGCAGCTTGGCAGGGGCGAAAGAGACCCAGTACTTC.

This clone appeared a few times. J is TRBJ2-1 and V is TRBV27, with 9 bases aligning to TRBD2. CDR1 MNHEY and CDR2 SMNVEV come from the germline V gene (reference sequence). The CDR3 is made up of 15 amino acids. With V trimmed by 2 bases and J by 8 bases, 7 bases remained unmatched. DNA of the CDR3: TGTGCCAGCAGTTTAGGGCGGGAGGGCCGTGATGAGCAGTTCTTC. It translates to CASSLGREGRDEQFF.

This clone was observed a handful of times. The gene calls are TRBV29-1 and TRBJ2-2; 11 bases line up with TRBD2. Per the germline V gene, CDR1 is SQVTM and CDR2 is ANQGSEA. The V segment lost 1 base and the J segment 7 bases; nucleotides outside the gene matches: 2. The CDR3 runs to 14 residues. CDR3 DNA sequence: TGCAGCGTTGAAGGTGGACTAGCGGGCGGGGAGCTGTTTTTT. It translates to CSVEGGLAGGELFF.

The sample holds a few counts of this clone. The chain recombines TRBV15 with TRBJ2-1; TRBD2 matches 7 bases. CDR3 length equals 14 residues. The V segment lost 1 base and the J segment 7 bases; nucleotides outside the gene matches: 4. Germline CDR1 is LNHNV and CDR2 is YYDKDF (reference sequence). CDR3 loop: CATSRGREDNEQFF. In nucleotides, the CDR3 is TGTGCCACCAGCAGAGGACGGGAGGATAATGAGCAGTTCTTC.